This paragraph reports one T cell receptor (beta chain). Its antigen remains unidentified. The time point was: newly diagnosed GD, antithyroid drugs for less than 3 months. Isolated PBMC RNA provided the starting material for the TCR library. A blood draw put around 9 milliliters of peripheral blood into EDTA tubes. The data originate from a study of regulatory T cells in long-lasting Graves disease. CDR3-region Arm-PCR and iRepertoire HTBI primers produced the TCR beta libraries. One entry per CDR3 protein, called by TCRdb with MiXCR from the multiplex PCR reads. The sample has approximately 300,000 distinct CDR3 sequences; about 20% are singletons. General study results and limits: Compared with new cases, persistent Graves' patients showed reduced TCR diversity.

The source is a female donor with Graves disease. Sequences were derived from peripheral blood mononuclear cells (PBMCs), sampled at new diagnosis, from a patient treated with antithyroid drugs.

The CDR3, as DNA: TGTGCCAGCTCACCCCCGCTCGGCAGGGGGCCCACTGAAGCTTTCTTT. Amino acid sequence: CASSPPLGRGPTEAFF. The chain has TRBV18 and TRBJ1-1; TRBD1 matches 8 bases. Losses at the gene ends were 3 bases for V and 4 bases for J; bases not matched to a gene: 10. The germline CDR1 and CDR2 sequences are KGHSH and LQKENI. The length of the CDR3 is 16 residues. The full variable domain, in which reference TRBV18 and TRBJ1-1 provide the parts outside the CDR3, is NAGVMQNPRHLVRRRGQEARLRCSPMKGHSHVYWYRQLPEEGLKFMVYLQKENIIDESGMPKERFSAEFPKEGPSILRIQQVVRGDSAAYFCASSPPLGRGPTEAFFGQGTRLTVV.